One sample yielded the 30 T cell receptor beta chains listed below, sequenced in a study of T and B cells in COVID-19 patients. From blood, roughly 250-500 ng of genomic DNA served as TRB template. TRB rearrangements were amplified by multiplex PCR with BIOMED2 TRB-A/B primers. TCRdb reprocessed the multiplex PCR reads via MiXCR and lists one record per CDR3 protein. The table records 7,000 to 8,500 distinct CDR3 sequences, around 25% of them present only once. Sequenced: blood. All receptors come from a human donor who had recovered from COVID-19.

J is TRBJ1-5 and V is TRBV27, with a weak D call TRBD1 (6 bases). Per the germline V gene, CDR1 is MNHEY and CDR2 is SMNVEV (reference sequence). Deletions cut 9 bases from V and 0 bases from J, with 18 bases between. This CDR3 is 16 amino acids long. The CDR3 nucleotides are TGTGCCAGACTTGGCCGGGGGCCACTTAGCAATCAGCCCCAGCATTTT. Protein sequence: CARLGRGPLSNQPQHF.

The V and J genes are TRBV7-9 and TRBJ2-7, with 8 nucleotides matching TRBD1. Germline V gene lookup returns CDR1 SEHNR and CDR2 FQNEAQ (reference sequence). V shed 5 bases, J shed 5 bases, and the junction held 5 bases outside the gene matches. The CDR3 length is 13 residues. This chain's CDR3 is CASSLGQGNEQYF. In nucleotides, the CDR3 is TGTGCCAGCAGCCTTGGACAGGGAAACGAGCAGTACTTC.

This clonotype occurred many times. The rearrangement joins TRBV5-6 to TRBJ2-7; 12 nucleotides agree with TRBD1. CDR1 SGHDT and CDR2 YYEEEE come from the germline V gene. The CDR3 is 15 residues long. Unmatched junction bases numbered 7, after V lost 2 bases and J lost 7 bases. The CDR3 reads CASSFLGTGGREQYF. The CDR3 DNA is TGTGCCAGCAGCTTCTTGGGGACAGGGGGCCGGGAGCAGTACTTC.

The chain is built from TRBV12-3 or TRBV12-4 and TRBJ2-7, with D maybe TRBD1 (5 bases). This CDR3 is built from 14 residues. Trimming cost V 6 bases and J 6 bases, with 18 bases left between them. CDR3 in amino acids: CASRWGDSVSEQYF. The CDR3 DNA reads TGTGCCAGCAGGTGGGGCGACTCGGTATCCGAGCAGTACTTC.

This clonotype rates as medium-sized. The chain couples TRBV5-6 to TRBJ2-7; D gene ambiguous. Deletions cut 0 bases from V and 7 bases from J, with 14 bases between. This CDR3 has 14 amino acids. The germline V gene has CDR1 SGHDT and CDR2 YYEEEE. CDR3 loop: CASSLGLVSGEQYF. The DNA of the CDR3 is TGTGCCAGCAGCTTGGGACTCGTTTCTGGTGAGCAGTACTTC.

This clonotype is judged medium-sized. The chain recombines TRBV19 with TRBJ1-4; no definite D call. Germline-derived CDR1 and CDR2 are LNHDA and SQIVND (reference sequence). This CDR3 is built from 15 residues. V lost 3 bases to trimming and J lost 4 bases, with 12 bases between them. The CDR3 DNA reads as TGTGCCAGTAGTATCGACCGGTCACTTAATGAAAAACTGTTTTTT. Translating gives CASSIDRSLNEKLFF.

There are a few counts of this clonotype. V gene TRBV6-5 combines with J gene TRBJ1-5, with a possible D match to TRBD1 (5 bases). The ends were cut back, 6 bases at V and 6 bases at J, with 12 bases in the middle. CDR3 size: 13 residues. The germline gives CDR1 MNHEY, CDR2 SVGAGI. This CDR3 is CASSMAGGQPQHF. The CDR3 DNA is TGTGCCAGCAGCATGGCGGGGGGTCAGCCCCAGCATTTT.

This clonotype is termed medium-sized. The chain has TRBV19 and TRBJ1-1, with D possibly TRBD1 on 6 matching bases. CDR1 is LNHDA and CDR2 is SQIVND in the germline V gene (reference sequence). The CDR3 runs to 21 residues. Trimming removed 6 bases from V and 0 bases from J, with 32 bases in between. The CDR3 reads CASSSWGARSKGSVMNTEAFF. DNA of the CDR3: TGTGCCAGTAGCTCATGGGGGGCGCGGAGTAAGGGGTCGGTCATGAACACTGAAGCTTTCTTT.

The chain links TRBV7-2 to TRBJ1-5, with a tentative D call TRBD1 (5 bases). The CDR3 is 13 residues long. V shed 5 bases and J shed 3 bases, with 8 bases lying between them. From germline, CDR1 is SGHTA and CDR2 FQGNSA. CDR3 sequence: CASSRQLNQPQHF. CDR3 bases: TGTGCCAGCAGCAGACAGCTCAATCAGCCCCAGCATTTT.

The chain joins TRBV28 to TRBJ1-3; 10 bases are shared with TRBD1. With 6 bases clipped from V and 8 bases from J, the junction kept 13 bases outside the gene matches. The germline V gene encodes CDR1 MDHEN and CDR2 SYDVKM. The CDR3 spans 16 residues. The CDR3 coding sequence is TGTGCCAGCAGATTACGACAGGGGGCGCAGGGGGACACCATATATTTT. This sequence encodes CASRLRQGAQGDTIYF.

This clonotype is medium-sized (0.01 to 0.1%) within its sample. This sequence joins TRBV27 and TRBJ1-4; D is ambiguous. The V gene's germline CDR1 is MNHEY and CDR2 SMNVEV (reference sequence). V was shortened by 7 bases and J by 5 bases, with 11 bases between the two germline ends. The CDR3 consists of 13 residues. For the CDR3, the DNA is TGTGCCAGCACTAGTTTTGCGAATGAAAAACTGTTTTTT. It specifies CASTSFANEKLFF.

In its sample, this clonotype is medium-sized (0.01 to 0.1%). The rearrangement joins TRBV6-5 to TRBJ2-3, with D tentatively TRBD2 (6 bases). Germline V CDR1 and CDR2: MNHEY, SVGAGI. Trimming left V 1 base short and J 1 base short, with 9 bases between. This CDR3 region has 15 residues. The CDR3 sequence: CASSYLGLRTDTQYF. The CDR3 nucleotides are TGTGCCAGCAGTTACTTGGGACTCCGCACAGATACGCAGTATTTT.

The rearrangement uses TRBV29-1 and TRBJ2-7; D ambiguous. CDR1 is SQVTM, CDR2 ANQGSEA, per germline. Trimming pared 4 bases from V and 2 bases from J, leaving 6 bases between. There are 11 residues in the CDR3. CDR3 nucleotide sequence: TGCAGCGTTGGACATACCTACGAGCAGTACTTC. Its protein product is CSVGHTYEQYF.

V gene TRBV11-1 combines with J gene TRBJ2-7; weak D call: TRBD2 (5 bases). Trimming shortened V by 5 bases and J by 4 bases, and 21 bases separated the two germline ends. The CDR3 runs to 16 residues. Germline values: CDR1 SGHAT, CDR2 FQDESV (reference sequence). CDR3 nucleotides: TGTGCCAGCAGCCCCGCAGAGGGCGCAGGAGCGTACGAGCAGTACTTC. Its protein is CASSPAEGAGAYEQYF.

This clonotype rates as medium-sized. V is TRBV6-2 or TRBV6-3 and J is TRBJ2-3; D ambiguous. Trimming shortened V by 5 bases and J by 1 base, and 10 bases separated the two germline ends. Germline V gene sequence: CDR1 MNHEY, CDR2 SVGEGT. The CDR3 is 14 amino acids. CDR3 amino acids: CASSPSVGTDTQYF. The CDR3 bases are TGTGCCAGCAGTCCCAGCGTGGGCACAGATACGCAGTATTTT.

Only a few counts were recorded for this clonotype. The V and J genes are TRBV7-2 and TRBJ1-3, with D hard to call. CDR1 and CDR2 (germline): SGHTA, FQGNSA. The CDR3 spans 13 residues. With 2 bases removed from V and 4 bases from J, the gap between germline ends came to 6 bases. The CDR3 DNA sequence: TGTGCCAGCAGCTTACCCAAGGGAAACACCATATATTTT. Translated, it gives CASSLPKGNTIYF.

CDR3 nucleotide sequence: TGTGCCAGCAGCTTAGAAGCGGGAATGAACACTGAAGCTTTCTTT. Translation gives CASSLEAGMNTEAFF. This chain joins TRBV7-2 and TRBJ1-1, with D hard to call. The CDR3 covers 15 residues. CDR1 is SGHTA and CDR2 is FQGNSA in the germline V gene. V shed 1 base and J shed 0 bases, with 9 bases lying between them.

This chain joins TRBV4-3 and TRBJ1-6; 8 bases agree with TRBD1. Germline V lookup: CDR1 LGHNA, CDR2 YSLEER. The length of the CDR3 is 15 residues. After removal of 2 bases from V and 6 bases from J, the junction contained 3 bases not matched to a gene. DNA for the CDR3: TGCGCCAGCAGCCAAAATACAGGGGGTAATTCACCCCTCCACTTT. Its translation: CASSQNTGGNSPLHF.

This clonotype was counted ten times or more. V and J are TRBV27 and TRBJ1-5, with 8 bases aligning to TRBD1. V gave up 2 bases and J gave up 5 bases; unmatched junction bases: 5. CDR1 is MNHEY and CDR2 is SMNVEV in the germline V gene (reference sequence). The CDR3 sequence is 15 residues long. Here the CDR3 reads CASSLNRGSYQPQHF. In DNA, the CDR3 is TGTGCCAGCAGTTTAAACAGGGGGAGCTATCAGCCCCAGCATTTT.

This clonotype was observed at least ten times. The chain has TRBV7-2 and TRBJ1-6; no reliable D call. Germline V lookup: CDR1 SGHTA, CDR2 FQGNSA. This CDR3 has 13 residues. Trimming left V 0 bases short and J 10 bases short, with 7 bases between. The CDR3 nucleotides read TGTGCCAGCAGCTTAGCGCGGCGGTCACCCCTCCACTTT. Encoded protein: CASSLARRSPLHF.

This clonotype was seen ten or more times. Here the CDR3 reads CASSPFTRAGADTQYF. The CDR3 DNA follows: TGTGCCAGCTCACCGTTCACCCGCGCTGGGGCAGATACGCAGTATTTT. J is TRBJ2-3 and V is TRBV18, with unresolved D. V was clipped by 3 bases and J by 4 bases, with 17 bases between them. Per germline, CDR1 KGHSH and CDR2 LQKENI. The CDR3 runs 16 residues. The variable domain in full, with the rest retrieved from reference TRBV18 and TRBJ2-3, is NAGVMQNPRHLVRRRGQEARLRCSPMKGHSHVYWYRQLPEEGLKFMVYLQKENIIDESGMPKERFSAEFPKEGPSILRIQQVVRGDSAAYFCASSPFTRAGADTQYFGPGTRLTVL.

This CDR3 is CRAQGQLVNQPQHF. CDR3 sequence (DNA): TGCAGGGCCCAGGGGCAGCTAGTCAATCAGCCCCAGCATTTT. The V call is TRBV20-1, the J call TRBJ1-5; tentatively, D is TRBD1 (6 bases). Germline V gene sequence: CDR1 DFQATT, CDR2 SNEGSKA (reference sequence). This CDR3 has 14 residues.

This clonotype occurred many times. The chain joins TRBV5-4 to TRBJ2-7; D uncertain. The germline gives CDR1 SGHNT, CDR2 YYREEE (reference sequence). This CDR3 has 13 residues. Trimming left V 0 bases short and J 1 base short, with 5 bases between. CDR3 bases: TGTGCCAGCAGCTTGGAGCATTCCTACGAGCAGTACTTC. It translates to CASSLEHSYEQYF.

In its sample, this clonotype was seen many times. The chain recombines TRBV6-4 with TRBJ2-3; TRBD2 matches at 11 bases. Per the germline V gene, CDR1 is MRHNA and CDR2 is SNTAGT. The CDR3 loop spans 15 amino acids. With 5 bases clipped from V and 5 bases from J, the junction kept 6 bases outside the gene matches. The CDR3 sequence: CASSRVAGGQDTQYF. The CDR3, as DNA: TGTGCCAGCAGTCGGGTAGCGGGGGGGCAAGATACGCAGTATTTT.

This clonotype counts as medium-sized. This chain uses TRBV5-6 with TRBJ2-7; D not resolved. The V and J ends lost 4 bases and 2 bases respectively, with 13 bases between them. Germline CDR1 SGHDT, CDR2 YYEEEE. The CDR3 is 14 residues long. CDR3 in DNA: TGTGCCAGCAGCCCCCTAAGGCCGCCCTACGAGCAGTACTTC. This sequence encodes CASSPLRPPYEQYF.

Here the CDR3 DNA reads TGCAGTGCTGCTCCGACCCGGGACAGGGGAACCGGGGAGCTGTTTTTT. This codes for CSAAPTRDRGTGELFF. V gene TRBV20-1 combines with J gene TRBJ2-2; 10 bases match TRBD1. Looked up from germline, CDR1 is DFQATT and CDR2 is SNEGSKA (reference sequence). The CDR3 spans 16 residues. V dropped 5 bases and J dropped 5; count of bases not matched to a gene: 11.

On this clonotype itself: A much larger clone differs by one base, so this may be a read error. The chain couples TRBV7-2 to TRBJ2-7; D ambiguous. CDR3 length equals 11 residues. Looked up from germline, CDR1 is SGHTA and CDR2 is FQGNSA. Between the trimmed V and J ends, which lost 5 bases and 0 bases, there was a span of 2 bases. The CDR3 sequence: CASSPSYEQYF. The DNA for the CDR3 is TGTGCCAGCAGCCCCTCCTACGAGCAGTACTTC.

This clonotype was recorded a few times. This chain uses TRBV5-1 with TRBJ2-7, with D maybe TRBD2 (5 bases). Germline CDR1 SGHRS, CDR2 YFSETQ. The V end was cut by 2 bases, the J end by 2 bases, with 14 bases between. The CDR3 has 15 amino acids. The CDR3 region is CASSFPDLRPYEQYF. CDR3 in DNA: TGCGCCAGCAGCTTTCCGGACTTACGTCCCTACGAGCAGTACTTC.

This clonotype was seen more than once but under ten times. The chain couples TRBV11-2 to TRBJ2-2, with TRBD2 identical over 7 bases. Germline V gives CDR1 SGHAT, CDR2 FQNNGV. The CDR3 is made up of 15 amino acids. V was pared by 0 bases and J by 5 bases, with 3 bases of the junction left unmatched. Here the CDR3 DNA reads TGTGCCAGCAGCTTAGAGCGGGGAGGGACCGGGGAGCTGTTTTTT. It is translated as CASSLERGGTGELFF.

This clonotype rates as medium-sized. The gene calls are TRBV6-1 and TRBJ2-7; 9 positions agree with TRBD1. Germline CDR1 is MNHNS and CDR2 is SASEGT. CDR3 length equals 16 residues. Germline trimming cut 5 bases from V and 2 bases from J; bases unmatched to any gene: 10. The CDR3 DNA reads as TGTGCCAGCAGTACTCCCGGGGGGACAGGGACCTACGAGCAGTACTTC. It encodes CASSTPGGTGTYEQYF.